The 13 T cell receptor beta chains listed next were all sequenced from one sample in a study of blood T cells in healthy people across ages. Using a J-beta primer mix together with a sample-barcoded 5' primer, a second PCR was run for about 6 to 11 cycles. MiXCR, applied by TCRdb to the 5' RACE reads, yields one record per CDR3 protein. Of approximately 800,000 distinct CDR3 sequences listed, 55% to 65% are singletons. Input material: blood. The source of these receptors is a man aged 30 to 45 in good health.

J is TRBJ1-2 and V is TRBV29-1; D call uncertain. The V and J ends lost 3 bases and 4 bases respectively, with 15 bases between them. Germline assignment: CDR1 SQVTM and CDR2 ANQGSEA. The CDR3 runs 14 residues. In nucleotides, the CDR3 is TGCAGCGTTGAGTATCTGGGATCTGGCTATGGCTACACCTTC. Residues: CSVEYLGSGYGYTF.

This CDR3 reads CASSQQHGTSGYNEQFF. The DNA of the CDR3 is TGTGCCAGCAGCCAACAGCATGGGACTAGCGGATACAATGAGCAGTTCTTC. This chain connects TRBV4-2 to TRBJ2-1, with 11 bases that match TRBD2. Germline CDR1 LGHNA, CDR2 YNFKEQ. Trimming at V came to 2 bases and at J to 4 bases, leaving 7 bases not matched to a gene. CDR3 length: 17 amino acids.

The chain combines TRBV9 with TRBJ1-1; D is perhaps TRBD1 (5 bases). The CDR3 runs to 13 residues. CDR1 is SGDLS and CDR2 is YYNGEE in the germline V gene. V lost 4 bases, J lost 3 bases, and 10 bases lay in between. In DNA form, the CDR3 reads TGTGCCAGCAGCCGGGGGTGGGACACTGAAGCTTTCTTT. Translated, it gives CASSRGWDTEAFF.

The CDR3 protein is CSARSGHPTGELFF. CDR3 nucleotides: TGCAGCGCCAGATCGGGACACCCGACCGGGGAGCTGTTTTTT. The rearrangement links TRBV29-1 to TRBJ2-2, with D possibly matching TRBD1 (6 bases). The CDR3 runs 14 residues. Germline lookup yields CDR1 SQVTM and CDR2 ANQGSEA. With 7 bases removed from V and 5 bases from J, the gap between germline ends came to 17 bases.

The CDR3 region has the DNA TGTGCCAGCAGCATAACCTCAGGGATAAATCAGCCCCAGCATTTT. It yields the protein CASSITSGINQPQHF. J is TRBJ1-5 and V is TRBV7-2; D may be TRBD1 (5 bases). Trimming stripped 5 bases from V and 4 bases from J, with 15 bases between. Germline assignment: CDR1 SGHTA and CDR2 FQGNSA. This CDR3 has 15 amino acids.

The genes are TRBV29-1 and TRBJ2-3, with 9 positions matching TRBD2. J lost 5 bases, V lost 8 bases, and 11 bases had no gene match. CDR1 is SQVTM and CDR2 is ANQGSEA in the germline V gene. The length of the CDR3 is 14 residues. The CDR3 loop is CSWRGGTLKDTQYF. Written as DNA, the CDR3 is TGCAGCTGGCGGGGGGGGACGCTAAAAGATACGCAGTATTTT.

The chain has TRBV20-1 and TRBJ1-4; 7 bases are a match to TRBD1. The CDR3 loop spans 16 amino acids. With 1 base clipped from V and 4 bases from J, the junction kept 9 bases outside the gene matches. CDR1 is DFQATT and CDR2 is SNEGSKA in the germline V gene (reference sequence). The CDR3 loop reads CSARGGTDRLNEKLFF. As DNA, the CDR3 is TGCAGTGCTAGAGGGGGGACAGATCGTCTTAATGAAAAACTGTTTTTT.

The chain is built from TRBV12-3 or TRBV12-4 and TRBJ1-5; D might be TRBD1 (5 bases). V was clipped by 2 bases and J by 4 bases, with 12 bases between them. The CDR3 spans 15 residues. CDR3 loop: CASSLITGRNQPQHF. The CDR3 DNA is TGTGCCAGCAGTTTAATCACAGGCCGAAATCAGCCCCAGCATTTT.

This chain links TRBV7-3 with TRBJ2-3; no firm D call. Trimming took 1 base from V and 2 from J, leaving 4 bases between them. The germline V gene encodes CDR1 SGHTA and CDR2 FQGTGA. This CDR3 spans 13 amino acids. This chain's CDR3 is CASSLMVTDTQYF. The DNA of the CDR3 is TGTGCCAGCAGCTTAATGGTCACAGATACGCAGTATTTT.

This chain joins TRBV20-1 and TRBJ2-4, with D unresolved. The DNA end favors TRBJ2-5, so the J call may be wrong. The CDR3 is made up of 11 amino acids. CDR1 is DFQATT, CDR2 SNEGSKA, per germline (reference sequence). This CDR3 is CSAQARETQYF. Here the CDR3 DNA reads TGCAGTGCCCAAGCTAGGGAGACCCAGTACTTC.

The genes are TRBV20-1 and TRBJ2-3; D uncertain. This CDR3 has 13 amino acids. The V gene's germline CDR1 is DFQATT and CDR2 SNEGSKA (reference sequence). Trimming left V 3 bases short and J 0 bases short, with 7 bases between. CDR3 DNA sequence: TGCAGTGCTAGGCAGACTAGCACAGATACGCAGTATTTT. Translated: CSARQTSTDTQYF.

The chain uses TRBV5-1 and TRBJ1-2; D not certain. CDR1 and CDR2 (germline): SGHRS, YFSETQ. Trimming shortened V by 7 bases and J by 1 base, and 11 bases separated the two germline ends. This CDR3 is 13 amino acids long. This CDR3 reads CASRRELNYGYTF. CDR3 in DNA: TGCGCCAGCCGAAGAGAACTTAACTATGGCTACACCTTC.

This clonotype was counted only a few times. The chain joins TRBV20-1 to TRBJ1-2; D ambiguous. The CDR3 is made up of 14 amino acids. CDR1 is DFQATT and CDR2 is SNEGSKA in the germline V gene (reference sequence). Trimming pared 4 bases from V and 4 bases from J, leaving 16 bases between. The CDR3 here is CSATRGRIVYGYTF. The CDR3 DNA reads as TGCAGTGCTACCAGAGGACGGATAGTCTATGGCTACACCTTC.